The table lists the clone carrying this TCR beta chain with many counts. RNA transcripts served as the template for amplifying TCR beta CDR3 regions. The HTBI primer set was used in a first-round RT-PCR of the TCR CDR3. TCRdb processed the multiplex PCR reads anew with MiXCR; each CDR3 protein has one entry. The table includes some 180,000 distinct CDR3 sequences, about 17% detected once. The sample originates from a study of T cells in Graves' hyperthyroidism and ophthalmopathy. The CDR3 has 13 amino acids. Trimming took 8 bases from V and 1 from J; bases not matched to a gene: 1. The V gene is TRBV12-3 or TRBV12-4, the J gene TRBJ2-2; 7 bases match TRBD1. Sequencing was done on a sample of blood. This receptor was taken from a woman aged 45-65 years with Graves' hyperthyroidism. The CDR3 reads CASDRENTGELFF. The CDR3 nucleotides are TGTGCCAGCGACAGGGAGAACACCGGGGAGCTGTTTTTT.